Listed below are T cell receptor beta chains from one sample, sequenced in a study of blood T cell repertoires in COVID-19. Using immunoSEQ multiplex PCR, the repertoire was profiled, and TCRdb retains in-frame clones only, with some absent. Among approximately 100,000 clones listed, 85% to 90% were seen once. The sample comprised peripheral blood. The source is an elderly woman with acute or convalescent COVID-19. CDR3s include the opening cysteine and the closing phenylalanine or tryptophan. D genes are given only for firm matches. For some rows the clone size is stated as once, few or many, or as a class when expanded; others skip it.

>.|TRBV12-3/TRBV12-4|.|TRBJ2-7
CASSLEMSYEQYF
TGTGCCAGCAGTTTGGAGATGTCCTACGAGCAGTACTTC
>TRBD1|TRBV6-7|.|TRBJ1-3
CASSDPRGLRGNTIYF
TGTGCCAGCAGTGACCCCAGGGGGCTCAGAGGAAACACCATATATTTT
>.|TRBV4-3|.|TRBJ2-5
CASSQDLGRAETQYF
TGCGCCAGCAGCCAAGATCTGGGCAGGGCAGAGACCCAGTACTTC
>.|TRBV3-1/TRBV3-2|.|TRBJ1-2
CASSQGAYGYTF
TGTGCCAGCAGCCAAGGGGCCTATGGCTACACCTTC
>TRBD1|TRBV27|.|TRBJ1-2
CASRKGGIGGYTF
TGTGCCAGCAGAAAAGGGGGCATTGGGGGCTACACCTTC
>TRBD1|TRBV4-3|.|TRBJ2-1
CASSPRDGQGANEQFF
TGCGCCAGCAGCCCCCGAGATGGTCAGGGGGCTAATGAGCAGTTCTTC
>.|TRBV9|.|TRBJ2-5
CASSAGLQETQYF
TGTGCCAGCAGCGCTGGACTTCAAGAGACCCAGTACTTC
>.|TRBV4-2|.|TRBJ2-3
CASSQLGLYTDTQYF
TGTGCCAGCAGCCAACTAGGACTATACACAGATACGCAGTATTTT
>TRBD1|TRBV18|once|TRBJ2-2
CASSPPGQGTNTGELFF
TGTGCCAGCTCACCACCGGGACAGGGGACGAACACCGGGGAGCTGTTTTTT
>TRBD2|TRBV7-2|once|TRBJ2-3
CASRTLAGGAPDTQYF
TGTGCCAGCAGAACTCTAGCGGGGGGGGCACCGGATACGCAGTATTTT
>TRBD1|TRBV6-5|.|TRBJ2-5
CASSGTGWRETQYF
TGTGCCAGCAGCGGGACAGGGTGGAGGGAGACCCAGTACTTC
>.|TRBV10-2|.|TRBJ1-1
CASSALVNTEAFF
TGCGCCAGCAGTGCCCTCGTGAACACTGAAGCTTTCTTT
>TRBD1|TRBV23-1|.|TRBJ2-5
CASETGGRETQYF
TGCGCCAGCGAAACAGGGGGCCGGGAGACCCAGTACTTC
>TRBD1|TRBV18|.|TRBJ1-2
CASSPPQGGINYGYTF
TGTGCCAGCTCACCGCCACAGGGGGGGATTAACTATGGCTACACCTTC
>TRBD2|TRBV5-6|.|TRBJ2-2
CASSSMTSGGWTGELFF
TGTGCCAGCAGCTCCATGACTAGCGGGGGCTGGACCGGGGAGCTGTTTTTT
>TRBD1|TRBV15|.|TRBJ1-2
CATSSVPRGRRYGYTF
TGTGCCACCAGCAGTGTCCCCAGGGGGCGTAGGTATGGCTACACCTTC
>TRBD2|TRBV19|once|TRBJ2-1
CANSGSGGAYNEQFF
TGTGCCAATAGTGGTAGCGGGGGGGCCTACAATGAGCAGTTCTTC
>.|TRBV6-5|.|TRBJ2-3
CASAATASTDTQYF
TGTGCCAGCGCGGCGACTGCTAGCACAGATACGCAGTATTTT
>.|TRBV2|.|TRBJ1-4
CASTTVFSNEKLFF
TGTGCCAGCACAACAGTCTTTTCTAATGAAAAACTGTTTTTT
>TRBD1|TRBV19|.|TRBJ2-5
CASKRQGADETQYF
TGTGCCAGTAAGAGACAGGGGGCAGATGAGACCCAGTACTTC
>TRBD2|TRBV10-1|.|TRBJ2-7
CASSEVAGGSYEQYF
TGCGCCAGCAGTGAGGTTGCGGGGGGTTCGTACGAGCAGTACTTC
>TRBD2|TRBV11-2|.|TRBJ2-3
CASSFSGTSGNTDTQYF
TGTGCCAGCAGCTTCTCAGGGACTAGCGGAAACACAGATACGCAGTATTTT
>.|TRBV5-1|.|TRBJ1-6
CASSLSAGVSPLHF
TGCGCCAGCAGCTTGTCGGCAGGGGTCTCACCCCTCCACTTT
>.|TRBV6-5|.|TRBJ1-6
CASSAGSLPSPLHF
TGTGCCAGCAGCGCCGGGTCCCTACCTTCACCCCTCCACTTT
>.|TRBV30|once|TRBJ1-4
CAWARDLADEKLFF
TGTGCCTGGGCCCGGGACCTAGCGGATGAAAAACTGTTTTTT
>TRBD1|TRBV7-9|.|TRBJ1-1
CASSLDRGPTEAFF
TGTGCCAGCAGCTTAGACAGGGGTCCGACTGAAGCTTTCTTT
>.|TRBV7-8|.|TRBJ2-7
CASSTAGFSAYEQYF
TGTGCCAGCAGTACAGCAGGGTTTTCGGCCTACGAGCAGTACTTC
>TRBD2|TRBV7-9|.|TRBJ2-5
CASSSQLAGDQETQYF
TGTGCCAGCAGCTCCCAACTAGCGGGGGACCAAGAGACCCAGTACTTC
>.|TRBV7-9|.|TRBJ2-1
CASSLKDLASVLHNEQFF
TGTGCCAGCAGCTTAAAGGATCTAGCCTCGGTTTTACACAATGAGCAGTTCTTC
>.|TRBV10-3|.|TRBJ2-3
CAIRGPISTDTQYF
TGTGCCATCAGGGGGCCGATTAGCACAGATACGCAGTATTTT
>.|TRBV18|.|TRBJ2-3
CASSPRLGGQDTQYF
TGTGCCAGCTCACCCCGGTTGGGGGGGCAAGATACGCAGTATTTT
>.|TRBV21-1|.|TRBJ1-2
CASSKDTSGQRFYGYTF
TGTGCCAGCAGCAAAGATACCTCGGGACAGAGATTCTATGGCTACACCTTC
>.|TRBV20-1|.|TRBJ2-7
CSALKSYEQYF
TGCAGTGCCCTAAAATCCTACGAGCAGTACTTC
>TRBD2|TRBV11-3|.|TRBJ2-7
CASSSTSAVPYEQYF
TGTGCCAGCAGCTCGACTAGCGCAGTACCCTACGAGCAGTACTTC
>.|TRBV6-1|.|TRBJ1-5
CASSEYAASQNQPQHF
TGTGCCAGCAGTGAATACGCGGCATCCCAAAATCAGCCCCAGCATTTT
>TRBD2|TRBV20-1|.|TRBJ2-3
CSASTTASGGPDTQYF
TGCAGTGCTAGTACCACCGCTAGCGGGGGTCCAGATACGCAGTATTTT
>TRBD1|TRBV5-6|.|TRBJ1-6
CASSFRGQGSPLHF
TGTGCCAGCAGCTTCAGGGGGCAGGGTTCACCCCTCCACTTT
>.|TRBV5-1|.|TRBJ2-1
CASSLGAGSEQFF
TGCGCCAGCAGCTTGGGTGCGGGGAGTGAGCAGTTCTTC
>TRBD1|TRBV24-1|.|TRBJ2-1
CATSEGRGIFNEQFF
TGTGCCACCAGTGAGGGCAGGGGGATATTTAATGAGCAGTTCTTC
>.|TRBV3-1/TRBV3-2|.|TRBJ2-6
CASTAGANVLTF
TGTGCCAGCACTGCTGGGGCCAACGTCCTGACTTTC
>.|TRBV19|few|TRBJ2-3
CASSIGDIYTDTQYF
TGTGCCAGTAGTATCGGGGACATATACACAGATACGCAGTATTTT
>TRBD1|TRBV15|once|TRBJ1-3
CATSSPGQLSGNTIYF
TGTGCCACCAGCTCCCCGGGACAGCTCTCTGGAAACACCATATATTTT
>.|TRBV27|.|TRBJ2-5
CASRRDRTQETQYF
TGTGCCAGCAGGCGGGACAGAACACAAGAGACCCAGTACTTC
>.|TRBV10-2|once|TRBJ1-4
CASSPGRISAEKLFF
TGCGCCAGCAGCCCCGGGAGGATTTCGGCGGAAAAACTGTTTTTT
>.|TRBV6-5|.|TRBJ1-2
CASSRAGGGYTF
TGTGCCAGCAGCCGGGCGGGGGGAGGCTACACCTTC
>.|TRBV7-2|.|TRBJ1-3
CASSPRAGTEGRYGNTIYF
TGTGCCAGCAGCCCCAGGGCGGGGACGGAGGGAAGATATGGAAACACCATATATTTT
>TRBD2|TRBV11-2|once|TRBJ2-7
CASSLVAGGNSYEQYF
TGTGCCAGCAGCTTAGTTGCGGGGGGGAACTCCTACGAGCAGTACTTC
>TRBD2|TRBV25-1|.|TRBJ2-5
CASSPPGTTFETQYF
TGTGCCAGCAGTCCCCCGGGGACTACCTTTGAGACCCAGTACTTC